This is a list of T cell receptor beta chains from one sample in a study of cytotoxic CD8 clonotypes in ibrutinib-treated CLL. Data came from immunoSEQ multiplex PCR; TCRdb stores just in-frame clones and leaves some out. The table includes approximately 330,000 clones, about 80% detected once. Source: PBMCs, taken before ibrutinib treatment. Receptors were obtained from a human donor with chronic lymphocytic leukemia. Each CDR3 is given without its conserved first and last residue. The order of the fields is clone size, J gene, V gene, CDR3 protein. Where a row states a size, it is once, few, many or the class of an expanded clone; other rows omit it.

NA TRBJ1-1 TRBV9 ASSVDPGGNTEAF
NA TRBJ1-5 TRBV2 ASSAPTGIGNQPQH
NA TRBJ2-2 TRBV18 ASSPTGADAGELF
NA TRBJ2-6 TRBV5-1 ASSIGLAGGQGANVLT
NA TRBJ2-3 TRBV29-1 SVPGTSGTDTQY
NA TRBJ2-1 TRBV14 ASSGSGNEQF
NA TRBJ2-7 TRBV27 ASSLVGGEQY
NA TRBJ2-3 TRBV18 ASSPPSGQGTDTQY
NA TRBJ2-7 TRBV2 ASSEEDYGVDEQY
NA TRBJ1-3 TRBV30 AWREPGTGSGNTIY
NA TRBJ1-5 TRBV16 ASSQIGQTYQPQH
once TRBJ2-3 TRBV7-6 ASSLGLADTQY
NA TRBJ2-3 TRBV30 AWSRLAVTDTQY
NA TRBJ1-2 TRBV13 ASSATGDGYGYT
NA TRBJ2-7 TRBV30 AWSVGLAGYYEQY
NA TRBJ2-3 TRBV7-2 ASSQTGDTQY
NA TRBJ2-5 TRBV7-2 ASIGARGSETQY
few TRBJ1-4 TRBV5-1 ASSTGTATNEKLF
NA TRBJ1-1 TRBV9 ASSVVRTTAEAF
NA TRBJ2-6 TRBV9 ASGVESISGANVLT
NA TRBJ1-1 TRBV29-1 SGGRLNTEAF
NA TRBJ2-7 TRBV10-2 ASSEGAGQY
NA TRBJ2-7 TRBV6-5 ASSYRTDYYEQY
NA TRBJ2-7 TRBV12-5 ASDPSPREGSYEQY
NA TRBJ1-1 TRBV18 ASSPPGKNTEAF
once TRBJ2-7 TRBV27 ASSLSVGSPYEQY
NA TRBJ2-7 TRBV14 ASSPLRGSGSYEQY
NA TRBJ2-7 TRBV30 ALGPGEQY
NA TRBJ2-5 TRBV19 ASSTWDNQETQY
NA TRBJ2-1 TRBV5-1 ASSLFNEQF
NA TRBJ2-1 TRBV9 ASSVAKLSSYNEQF
NA TRBJ2-7 TRBV7-9 ASSWSIGTGGYEQY
NA TRBJ2-1 TRBV5-1 ASSLGAGSDSYNEQF
NA TRBJ1-2 TRBV21-1 ASSKVTGKRRPGYRDRDYGYT
NA TRBJ2-1 TRBV11-2 ASSFVGLSYNEQF
NA TRBJ2-6 TRBV19 ASRLAGANVLT
NA TRBJ2-3 TRBV20-1 SASGDTQY
NA TRBJ2-7 TRBV27 ASRSHALVHSYEQY
NA TRBJ2-1 TRBV27 ASSLSPETRFYNEQF
few TRBJ1-2 TRBV19 ASRSRQDYGYT
NA TRBJ1-5 TRBV19 ASSNEQANQPQH
few TRBJ2-7 TRBV9 ASSPQDGRLGEQY
NA TRBJ2-1 TRBV7-9 ASSFLEGLDEQF
NA TRBJ2-1 TRBV5-5 ASSLADNSYNEQF
NA TRBJ1-2 TRBV27 ASRDRTGGGYGYT
NA TRBJ2-7 TRBV27 ASSLSELGEQY
NA TRBJ2-1 TRBV29-1 SVIKNEQF
NA TRBJ2-7 TRBV15 ATSREQGHYEQY
once TRBJ1-5 TRBV7-6 ASSLDVGDSNQPQH
NA TRBJ2-5 TRBV6-6 ASSNRGWETQY
NA TRBJ1-5 TRBV5-1 ASSFNAGQDQPQH
NA TRBJ1-4 TRBV11-2 ASSFGGEKLF
NA TRBJ2-1 TRBV18 ASTVLAGGVNEQF
NA TRBJ2-3 TRBV19 ASSNIKGPDTQY
NA TRBJ1-5 TRBV1 TSSQDWGQELYSNQPQH
NA TRBJ2-5 TRBV30 AWKGTTGTQY
NA TRBJ1-2 TRBV7-9 ASSLVGSPNYGYT
NA TRBJ2-1 TRBV28 ASSPRLAGGQDEQF
NA TRBJ2-7 TRBV11-2 ASSLDSSSSYEQY
NA TRBJ1-3 TRBV4-1 ASSQDRGYGSGNTIY